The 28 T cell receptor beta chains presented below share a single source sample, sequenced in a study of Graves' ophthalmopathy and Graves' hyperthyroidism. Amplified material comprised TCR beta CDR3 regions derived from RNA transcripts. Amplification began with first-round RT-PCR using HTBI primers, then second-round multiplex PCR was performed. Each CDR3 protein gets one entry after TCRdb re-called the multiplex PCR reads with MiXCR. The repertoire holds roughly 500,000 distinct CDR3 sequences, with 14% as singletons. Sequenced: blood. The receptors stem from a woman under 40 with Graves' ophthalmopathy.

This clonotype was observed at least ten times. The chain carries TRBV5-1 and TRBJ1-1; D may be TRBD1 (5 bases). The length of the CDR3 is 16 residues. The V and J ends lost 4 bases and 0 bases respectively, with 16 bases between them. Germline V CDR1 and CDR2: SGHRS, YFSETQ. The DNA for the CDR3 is TGCGCCAGCAGCCCGGGACCGGTGTCAGTGAACACTGAAGCTTTCTTT. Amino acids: CASSPGPVSVNTEAFF.

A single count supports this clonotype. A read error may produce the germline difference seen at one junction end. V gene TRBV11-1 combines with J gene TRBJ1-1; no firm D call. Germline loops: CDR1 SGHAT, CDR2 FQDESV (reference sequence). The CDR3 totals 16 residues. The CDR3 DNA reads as TGTGCCAGCAGCTCCACCCGTTCCGGAGCGAACACTGAGGCTTGCTTT. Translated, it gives CASSSTRSGANTEACF.

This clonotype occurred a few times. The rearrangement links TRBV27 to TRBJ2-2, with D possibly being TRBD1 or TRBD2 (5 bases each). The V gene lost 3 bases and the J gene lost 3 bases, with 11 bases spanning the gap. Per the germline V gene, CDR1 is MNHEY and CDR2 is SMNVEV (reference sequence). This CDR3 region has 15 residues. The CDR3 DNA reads TGTGCCAGCAGTTTCAGGGTGGGGGACACCGGGGAGCTGTTTTTT. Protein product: CASSFRVGDTGELFF.

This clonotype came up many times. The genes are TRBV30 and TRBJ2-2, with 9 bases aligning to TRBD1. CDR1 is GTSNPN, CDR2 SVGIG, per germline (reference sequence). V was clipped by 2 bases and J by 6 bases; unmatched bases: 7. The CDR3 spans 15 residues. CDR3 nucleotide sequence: TGTGCCTGGAGTACAGGGGGCCCGGGCCCCGGGGAGCTGTTTTTT. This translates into CAWSTGGPGPGELFF.

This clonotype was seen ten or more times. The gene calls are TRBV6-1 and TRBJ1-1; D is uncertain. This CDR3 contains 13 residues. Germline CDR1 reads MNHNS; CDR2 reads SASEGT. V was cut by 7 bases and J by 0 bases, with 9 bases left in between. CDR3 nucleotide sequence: TGTGCCAGCAAGAAGGGCTTGAACACTGAAGCTTTCTTT. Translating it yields CASKKGLNTEAFF.

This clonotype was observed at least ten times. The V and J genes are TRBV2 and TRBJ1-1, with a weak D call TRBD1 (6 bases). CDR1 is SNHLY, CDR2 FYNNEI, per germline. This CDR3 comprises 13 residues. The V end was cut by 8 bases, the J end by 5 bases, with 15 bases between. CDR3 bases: TGTGCCAGCGGTTGGGGGGCAGGTACTGAAGCTTTCTTT. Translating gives CASGWGAGTEAFF. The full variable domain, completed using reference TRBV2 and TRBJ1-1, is EPEVTQTPSHQVTQMGQEVILRCVPISNHLYFYWYRQILGQKVEFLVSFYNNEISEKSEIFDDQFSVERPDGSNFTLKIRSTKLEDSAMYFCASGWGAGTEAFFGQGTRLTVV.

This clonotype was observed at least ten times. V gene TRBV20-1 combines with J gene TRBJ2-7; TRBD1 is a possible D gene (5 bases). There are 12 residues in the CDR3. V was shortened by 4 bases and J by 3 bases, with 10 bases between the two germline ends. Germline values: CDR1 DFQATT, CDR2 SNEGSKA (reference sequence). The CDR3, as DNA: TGCAGTGCTAAGGCAGGGCGCTACGAGCAGTACTTC. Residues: CSAKAGRYEQYF.

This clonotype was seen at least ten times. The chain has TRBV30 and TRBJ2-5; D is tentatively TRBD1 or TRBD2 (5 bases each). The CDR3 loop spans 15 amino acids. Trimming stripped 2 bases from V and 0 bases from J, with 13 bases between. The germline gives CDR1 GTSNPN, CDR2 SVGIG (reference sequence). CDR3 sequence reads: CAWSRDGGYQETQYF. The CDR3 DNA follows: TGTGCCTGGAGTAGGGACGGCGGGTACCAAGAGACCCAGTACTTC.

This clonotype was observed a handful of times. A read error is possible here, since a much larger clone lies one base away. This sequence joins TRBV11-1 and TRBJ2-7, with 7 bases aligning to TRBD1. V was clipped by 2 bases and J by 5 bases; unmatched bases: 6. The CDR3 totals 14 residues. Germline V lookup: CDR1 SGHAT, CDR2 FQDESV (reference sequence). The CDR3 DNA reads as TGTGCCAGCAGCTTAAATCGACAGGGTCACGAGCAGTACTTC. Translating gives CASSLNRQGHEQYF.

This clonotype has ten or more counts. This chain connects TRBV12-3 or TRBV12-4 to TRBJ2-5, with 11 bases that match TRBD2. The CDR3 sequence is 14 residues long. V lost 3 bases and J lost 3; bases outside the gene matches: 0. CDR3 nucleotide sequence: TGTGCCAGCAGTTTGGGACTAGCGGAAGAGACCCAGTACTTC. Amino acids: CASSLGLAEETQYF.

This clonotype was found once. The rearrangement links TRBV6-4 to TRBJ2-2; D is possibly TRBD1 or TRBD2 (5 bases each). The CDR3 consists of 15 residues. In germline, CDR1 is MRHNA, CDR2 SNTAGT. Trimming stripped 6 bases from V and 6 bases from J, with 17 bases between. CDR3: CASRSGTPGAGELFF. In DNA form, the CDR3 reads TGTGCCAGCAGGTCCGGGACCCCTGGGGCCGGGGAGCTGTTTTTT.

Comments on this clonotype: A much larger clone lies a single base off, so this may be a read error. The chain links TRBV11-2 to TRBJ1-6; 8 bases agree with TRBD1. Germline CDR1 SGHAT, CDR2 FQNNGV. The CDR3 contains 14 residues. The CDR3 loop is CASSLGQVTSHLHF. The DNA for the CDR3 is TGTGCCAGCAGCTTGGGACAGGTGACGTCACACCTCCACTTT.

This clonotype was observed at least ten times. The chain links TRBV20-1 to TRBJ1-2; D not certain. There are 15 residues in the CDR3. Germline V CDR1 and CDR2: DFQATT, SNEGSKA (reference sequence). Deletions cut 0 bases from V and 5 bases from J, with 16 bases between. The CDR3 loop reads CSARDSARNLYGYTF. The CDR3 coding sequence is TGCAGTGCTAGAGATTCCGCCAGGAACCTTTATGGCTACACCTTC.

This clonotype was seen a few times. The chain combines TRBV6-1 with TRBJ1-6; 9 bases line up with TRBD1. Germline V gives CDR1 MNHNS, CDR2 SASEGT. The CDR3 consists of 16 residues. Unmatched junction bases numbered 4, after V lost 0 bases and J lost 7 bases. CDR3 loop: CASSEARDRVNSPLHF. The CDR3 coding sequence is TGTGCCAGCAGTGAAGCGAGGGACAGGGTCAATTCACCCCTCCACTTT.

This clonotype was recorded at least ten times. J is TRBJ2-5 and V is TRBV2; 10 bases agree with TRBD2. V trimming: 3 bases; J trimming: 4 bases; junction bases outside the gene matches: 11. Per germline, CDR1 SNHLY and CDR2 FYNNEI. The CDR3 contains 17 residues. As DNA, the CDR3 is TGTGCCAGCAGTGATTCGGTAGCGGGAGGCTGGGGAGAGACCCAGTACTTC. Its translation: CASSDSVAGGWGETQYF.

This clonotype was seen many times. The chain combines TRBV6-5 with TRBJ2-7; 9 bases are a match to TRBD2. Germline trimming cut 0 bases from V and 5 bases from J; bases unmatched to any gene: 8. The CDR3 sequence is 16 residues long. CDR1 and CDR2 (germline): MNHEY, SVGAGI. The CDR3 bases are TGTGCCAGCAGTTACTCCACTGCGGGGGGGAGGGACGAGCAGTACTTC. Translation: CASSYSTAGGRDEQYF.

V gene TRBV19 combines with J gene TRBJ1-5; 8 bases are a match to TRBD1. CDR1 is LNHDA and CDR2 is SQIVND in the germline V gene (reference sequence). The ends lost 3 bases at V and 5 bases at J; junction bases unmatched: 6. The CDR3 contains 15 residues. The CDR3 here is CASSMDRAKHQPQHF. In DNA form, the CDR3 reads TGTGCCAGTAGTATGGACAGGGCAAAACATCAGCCCCAGCATTTT.

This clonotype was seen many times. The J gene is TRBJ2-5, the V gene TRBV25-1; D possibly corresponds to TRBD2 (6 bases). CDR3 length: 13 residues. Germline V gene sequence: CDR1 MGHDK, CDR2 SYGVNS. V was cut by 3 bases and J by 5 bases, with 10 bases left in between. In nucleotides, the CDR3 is TGTGCCAGCAGTGACACTGGGAGGGAGACCCAGTACTTC. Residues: CASSDTGRETQYF.

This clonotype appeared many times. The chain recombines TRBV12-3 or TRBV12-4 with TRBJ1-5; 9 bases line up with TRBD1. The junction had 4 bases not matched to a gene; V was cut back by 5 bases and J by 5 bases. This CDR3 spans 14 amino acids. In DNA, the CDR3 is TGTGCCAGCAGTACGGACAGGGGCGATCAGCCCCAGCATTTT. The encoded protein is CASSTDRGDQPQHF.

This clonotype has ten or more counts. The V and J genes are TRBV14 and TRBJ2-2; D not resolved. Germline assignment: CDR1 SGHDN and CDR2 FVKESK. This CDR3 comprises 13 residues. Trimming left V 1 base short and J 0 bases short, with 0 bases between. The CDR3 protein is CASSQANTGELFF. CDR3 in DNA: TGTGCCAGCAGCCAAGCGAACACCGGGGAGCTGTTTTTT.

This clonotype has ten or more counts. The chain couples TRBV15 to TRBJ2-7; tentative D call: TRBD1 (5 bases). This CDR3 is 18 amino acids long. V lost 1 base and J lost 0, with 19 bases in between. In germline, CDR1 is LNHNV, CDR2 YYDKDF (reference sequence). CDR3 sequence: CATSRARHRFSGSYEQYF. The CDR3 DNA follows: TGTGCCACCAGCAGAGCCCGACACAGGTTTTCGGGCTCCTACGAGCAGTACTTC.

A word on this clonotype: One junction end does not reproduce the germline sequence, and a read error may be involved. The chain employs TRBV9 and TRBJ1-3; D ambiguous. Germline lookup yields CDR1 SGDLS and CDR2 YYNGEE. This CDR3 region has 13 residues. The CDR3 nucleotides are TGTGTCAGCAGCGTAGCTCCGGGAAACACCATATATTTT. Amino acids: CVSSVAPGNTIYF.

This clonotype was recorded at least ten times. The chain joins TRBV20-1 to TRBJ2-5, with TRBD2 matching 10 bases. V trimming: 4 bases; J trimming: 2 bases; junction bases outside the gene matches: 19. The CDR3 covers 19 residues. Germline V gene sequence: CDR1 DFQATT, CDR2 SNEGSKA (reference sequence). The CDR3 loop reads CSATAASGGSMIIQETQYF. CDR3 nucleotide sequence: TGCAGTGCTACCGCGGCTAGCGGGGGATCCATGATAATACAAGAGACCCAGTACTTC.

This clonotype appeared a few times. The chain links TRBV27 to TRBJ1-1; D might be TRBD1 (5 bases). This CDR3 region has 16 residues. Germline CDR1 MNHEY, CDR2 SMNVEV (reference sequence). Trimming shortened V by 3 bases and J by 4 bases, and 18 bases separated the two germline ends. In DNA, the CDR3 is TGTGCCAGCAGTTTCTTTATGGGGGAGAGGGGCACTGAAGCTTTCTTT. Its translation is CASSFFMGERGTEAFF.

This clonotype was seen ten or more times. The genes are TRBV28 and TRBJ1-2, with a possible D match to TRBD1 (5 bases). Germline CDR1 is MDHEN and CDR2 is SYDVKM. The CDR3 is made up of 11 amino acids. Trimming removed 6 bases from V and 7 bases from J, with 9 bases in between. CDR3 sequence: CASSRDAGYTF. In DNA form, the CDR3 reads TGTGCCAGCAGCCGGGACGCTGGCTACACCTTC.

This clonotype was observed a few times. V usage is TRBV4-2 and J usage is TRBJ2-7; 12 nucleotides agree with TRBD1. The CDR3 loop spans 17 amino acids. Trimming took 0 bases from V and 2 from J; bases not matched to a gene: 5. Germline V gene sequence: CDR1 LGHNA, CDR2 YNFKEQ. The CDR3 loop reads CASSQDWGQGAAYEQYF. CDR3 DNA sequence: TGTGCCAGCAGCCAAGATTGGGGACAGGGGGCGGCCTACGAGCAGTACTTC.

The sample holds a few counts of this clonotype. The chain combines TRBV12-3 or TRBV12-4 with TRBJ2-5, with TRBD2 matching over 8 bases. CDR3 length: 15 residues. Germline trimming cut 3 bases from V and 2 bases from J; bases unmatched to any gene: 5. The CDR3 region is CASSFLAGIQETQYF. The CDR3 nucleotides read TGTGCCAGCAGTTTTTTAGCGGGGATACAAGAGACCCAGTACTTC.

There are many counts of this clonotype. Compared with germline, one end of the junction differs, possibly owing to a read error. The CDR3 bases are TGTGCCAGCAGCTTAGGGAAGGGACAGTGTTTTTTC. Residues: CASSLGKGQCFF. J is TRBJ2-7 and V is TRBV11-2; 7 bases align to TRBD1. The CDR3 contains 12 residues. Germline CDR1 reads SGHAT; CDR2 reads FQNNGV.